This T cell receptor (beta chain) came from a study of T-cell reconstitution after alpha-beta-depleted transplantation in children. The library targeted TCRbeta and was prepared with unique molecular identifiers. TCRdb re-derived calls from the PCR reads in MiXCR, one entry per CDR3 protein. This table holds about 500,000 distinct CDR3 sequences, 32% found once. The V and J ends lost 4 bases and 6 bases respectively, with 10 bases between them. The CDR3 runs to 13 residues. This clonotype was detected only a few times. The chain recombines TRBV12-3 or TRBV12-4 with TRBJ2-1; TRBD2 is a possible D gene (6 bases). The receptor was derived from a human donor who donated a stem cell graft to a child with aplastic anemia. The material was PBMCs from the stem cell graft donor, obtained from the stem cell graft. This CDR3 reads CASSSGALNEQFF. The CDR3 bases are TGTGCCAGCAGTTCGGGAGCACTCAATGAGCAGTTCTTC.